The 31 T cell receptor beta chains reported below all come from one sample, sequenced in a study of cytomegalovirus exposure and HLA in healthy donors. Profiled with immunoSEQ multiplex PCR; TCRdb holds only in-frame clones, not every one. The table records approximately 180,000 clones, about 83% of them present only once. The specimen sequenced was PBMCs. These receptors were obtained from a woman in her late teens or twenties in good health and CMV-seronegative.

There are a few counts of this clone. The rearrangement links TRBV7-9 to TRBJ1-3; D unclear. V lost 7 bases and J 9 bases, leaving 10 bases between the germline ends. Germline V gene data show CDR1 as SEHNR and CDR2 as FQNEAQ (reference sequence). This CDR3 is 11 amino acids long. DNA for the CDR3: TGTGCCAGCAACCTCCTGGCCACCATATATTTT. Protein product: CASNLLATIYF.

This chain joins TRBV19 and TRBJ1-1, with D possibly matching TRBD1 (5 bases). Germline-derived CDR1 and CDR2 are LNHDA and SQIVND (reference sequence). This CDR3 region has 15 residues. V dropped 3 bases and J dropped 4 bases, with 15 bases sitting between them. The chain's CDR3 is CASSMLQGRGTEAFF. The CDR3 DNA follows: TGTGCCAGTAGTATGCTTCAGGGTAGGGGCACTGAAGCTTTCTTT.

This clone was counted between two and nine times. The chain links TRBV4-2 to TRBJ1-6; perhaps TRBD1 as D (6 bases). V was cut by 4 bases and J by 9 bases, with 7 bases left in between. CDR3 size: 12 residues. Germline V lookup: CDR1 LGHNA, CDR2 YNFKEQ. CDR3 in DNA: TGTGCCAGCAGCCCCAGGGGTTCACCCCTCCACTTT. Translated, it gives CASSPRGSPLHF.

The chain combines TRBV10-3 with TRBJ2-5, with D possibly being TRBD1 (6 bases). Trimming took off 4 bases at V and 7 bases at J, with 16 bases between the two ends. The CDR3 loop spans 14 amino acids. The germline V gene encodes CDR1 ENHRY and CDR2 SYGVKD. CDR3 amino acids: CAISGLDPGVTQYF. The CDR3 DNA sequence: TGTGCCATCAGTGGCCTAGACCCAGGGGTGACCCAGTACTTC.

The genes are TRBV4-1 and TRBJ2-4, with D possibly TRBD2 on 7 matching bases. From germline, CDR1 is MGHRA and CDR2 YSYEKL. V was pared by 5 bases and J by 3 bases, with 14 bases between. The CDR3 covers 15 residues. CDR3 nucleotide sequence: TGCGCCAGCAGCGGGGGGGCCGTTGGCAAAAACATTCAGTACTTC. Encoded protein: CASSGGAVGKNIQYF.

In its sample, this clone was seen once. V and J are TRBV4-2 and TRBJ2-7, with a possible D match to TRBD1 (5 bases). This CDR3 is built from 16 residues. The V gene's germline CDR1 is LGHNA and CDR2 YNFKEQ. V lost 0 bases and J lost 3, with 15 bases in between. CDR3 in DNA: TGTGCCAGCAGCCAAGATCGGCCAGGGCTGGGCTACGAGCAGTACTTC. Its translation: CASSQDRPGLGYEQYF.

This clone was seen a single time. The J gene is TRBJ2-5, the V gene TRBV29-1, with a possible D match to TRBD2 (6 bases). Trimming removed 6 bases at V and 5 bases at J, with 19 bases between. The CDR3 covers 14 residues. Germline V gene sequence: CDR1 SQVTM, CDR2 ANQGSEA. The CDR3 reads CSVGVGGVGETQYF. The CDR3 DNA is TGCAGCGTGGGGGTTGGAGGGGTCGGGGAGACCCAGTACTTC.

The chain has TRBV4-2 and TRBJ2-1; 11 nucleotides align to TRBD1. Germline lookup yields CDR1 LGHNA and CDR2 YNFKEQ. This CDR3 region has 14 residues. V lost 4 bases and J lost 7; bases outside the gene matches: 3. CDR3: CASSPRDRGNEQFF. The CDR3 nucleotides read TGTGCCAGCAGCCCGAGGGACAGGGGGAATGAGCAGTTCTTC.

The chain joins TRBV30 to TRBJ1-2, with 7 bases that match TRBD1. The CDR3 extends over 13 amino acids. Losses at the gene ends were 5 bases for V and 0 bases for J; bases not matched to a gene: 3. Germline CDR1 reads GTSNPN; CDR2 reads SVGIG (reference sequence). CDR3: CAWAGQTNYGYTF. The CDR3 nucleotides are TGTGCCTGGGCGGGACAGACTAACTATGGCTACACCTTC.

The rearrangement uses TRBV6-1 and TRBJ2-7; a weak D match, TRBD1 (6 bases). CDR3 length equals 15 residues. V was pared by 3 bases and J by 0 bases, with 12 bases between. From germline, CDR1 is MNHNS and CDR2 SASEGT. CDR3 amino acids: CASSEARGPSYEQYF. The CDR3 nucleotides are TGTGCCAGCAGTGAGGCCAGGGGCCCCTCCTACGAGCAGTACTTC.

This sequence joins TRBV10-2 and TRBJ1-1; D ambiguous. This CDR3 is 15 amino acids long. Germline V gene lookup returns CDR1 WSHSY and CDR2 SAAADI. V lost 8 bases, J lost 7 bases, and 23 bases lay in between. In nucleotides, the CDR3 is TGCGCCAGCCCCGCCAAGATGGCACCGATTCATGAAGCTTTCTTT. Encoded protein: CASPAKMAPIHEAFF.

The chain uses TRBV6-5 and TRBJ2-6; possibly TRBD1 for D (7 bases). Germline values: CDR1 MNHEY, CDR2 SVGAGI. V shed 6 bases and J shed 0 bases, with 9 bases lying between them. CDR3 length equals 15 residues. The CDR3 spells CASSQGGSGANVLTF. The DNA of the CDR3 is TGTGCCAGCAGCCAGGGGGGCTCTGGGGCCAACGTCCTGACTTTC.

The CDR3 region has the DNA TGTGCCAGCAGCTCTAGGGGGACTAGCGGCCTATACAATGAGCAGTTCTTC. Encoded protein: CASSSRGTSGLYNEQFF. V gene TRBV13 combines with J gene TRBJ2-1, with 11 bases identical to TRBD2. J lost 4 bases, V lost 4 bases, and 9 bases had no gene match. The germline CDR1 and CDR2 sequences are PRHDT and FYEKMQ (reference sequence). The CDR3 consists of 17 residues.

This rearrangement joins TRBV7-9 to TRBJ2-1; 11 bases align to TRBD2. The CDR3 covers 16 residues. From germline, CDR1 is SEHNR and CDR2 FQNEAQ (reference sequence). Unmatched junction bases numbered 8, after V lost 3 bases and J lost 7 bases. The CDR3 reads CASSLALTSGANEQFF. The CDR3 bases are TGTGCCAGCAGCTTGGCCCTGACTAGCGGGGCGAATGAGCAGTTCTTC.

This clone was picked up a small number of times. The rearrangement links TRBV11-2 to TRBJ1-5, with 7 bases matching TRBD1. The CDR3 is made up of 13 amino acids. The germline V gene has CDR1 SGHAT and CDR2 FQNNGV. V lost 0 bases and J lost 11; bases outside the gene matches: 4. This chain's CDR3 is CASSLDRGEAQHF. The DNA of the CDR3 is TGTGCCAGCAGCTTAGACAGGGGGGAAGCCCAGCATTTT.

The chain links TRBV2 to TRBJ2-5; 10 nucleotides agree with TRBD2. CDR1 and CDR2 (germline): SNHLY, FYNNEI. This CDR3 is built from 15 residues. After removal of 7 bases from V and 5 bases from J, the junction contained 10 bases not matched to a gene. The CDR3 loop reads CASKRASGSQETQYF. The CDR3 DNA follows: TGTGCCAGCAAGCGGGCTAGCGGGAGCCAGGAGACCCAGTACTTC.

The rearrangement joins TRBV5-4 to TRBJ2-7, with D perhaps matching TRBD1 (5 bases). The CDR3 length is 13 residues. V lost 4 bases and J lost 6, with 14 bases in between. Germline CDR1 SGHNT, CDR2 YYREEE (reference sequence). The CDR3 loop reads CASSPGQLPEQYF. DNA of the CDR3: TGTGCCAGCAGCCCTGGACAACTTCCCGAGCAGTACTTC.

The chain employs TRBV6-6 and TRBJ2-7; the match to TRBD1 covers 8 bases. This CDR3 spans 15 amino acids. Germline CDR1 reads MNHNY; CDR2 reads SVGAGI (reference sequence). V shed 6 bases, J shed 1 base, and the junction held 8 bases outside the gene matches. The CDR3 nucleotides are TGTGCCAGCAGCCCCGCGGGACAGGAGTCCTACGAGCAGTACTTC. Residues: CASSPAGQESYEQYF.

The V gene is TRBV19, the J gene TRBJ2-7, with 8 bases matching TRBD2. Looked up from germline, CDR1 is LNHDA and CDR2 is SQIVND (reference sequence). J lost 2 bases, V lost 5 bases, and 11 bases had no gene match. There are 16 residues in the CDR3. The CDR3 reads CASSYNPGGPPYEQYF. CDR3 DNA: TGTGCCAGTAGTTATAATCCGGGAGGGCCTCCCTACGAGCAGTACTTC.

This clone came up once. V gene TRBV5-1 combines with J gene TRBJ1-4; D remains unclear. This CDR3 contains 17 residues. From germline, CDR1 is SGHRS and CDR2 YFSETQ. Trimming removed 2 bases from V and 7 bases from J, with 21 bases in between. CDR3 protein: CASSLRRRIPRGEKLFF. In DNA form, the CDR3 reads TGCGCCAGCAGCTTACGTCGTAGGATCCCACGGGGTGAAAAACTGTTTTTT.

The V and J genes are TRBV5-8 and TRBJ1-1, with no clear D. CDR1 is SGHTS and CDR2 is YDEGEE in the germline V gene. Deletions cut 1 base from V and 5 bases from J, with 9 bases between. The CDR3 covers 13 residues. The CDR3 sequence: CASSLYGGTEAFF. For the CDR3, the DNA is TGTGCCAGCAGCTTGTATGGCGGGACTGAAGCTTTCTTT.

V usage is TRBV15 and J usage is TRBJ2-2, with D possibly matching TRBD2 (6 bases). Trimming took 4 bases from V and 6 from J, leaving 15 bases between them. From germline, CDR1 is LNHNV and CDR2 YYDKDF (reference sequence). This CDR3 spans 15 amino acids. This chain's CDR3 is CATSIPGARPGELFF. Here the CDR3 DNA reads TGTGCCACCAGCATCCCGGGAGCCAGACCCGGGGAGCTGTTTTTT.

The chain links TRBV10-1 to TRBJ2-2, with D unresolved. This CDR3 is built from 13 residues. Germline V gene lookup returns CDR1 WNHNN and CDR2 SYGVQD (reference sequence). Between the trimmed V and J ends, which lost 2 bases and 6 bases, there was a span of 7 bases. CDR3 DNA sequence: TGCGCCAGCAGTGAGCCAGAGGCCGGGGAGCTGTTTTTT. Translation: CASSEPEAGELFF.

The chain couples TRBV10-3 to TRBJ1-5; D not resolved. Trimming shortened V by 8 bases and J by 5 bases, and 13 bases separated the two germline ends. The CDR3 is made up of 13 amino acids. The germline V gene has CDR1 ENHRY and CDR2 SYGVKD. This CDR3 is CAIGGWSDQPQHF. The CDR3, as DNA: TGTGCCATCGGTGGGTGGAGTGATCAGCCCCAGCATTTT.

This chain links TRBV10-3 with TRBJ2-7; TRBD2 matches 9 bases. CDR3 size: 15 residues. CDR1 is ENHRY, CDR2 SYGVKD, per germline. Trimming at V came to 10 bases and at J to 4 bases, leaving 14 bases not matched to a gene. The CDR3 DNA reads as TGTGCCACCGGTCAATTAGCGGGAGTCAGGTACGAGCAGTACTTC. This gives the protein CATGQLAGVRYEQYF.

This chain joins TRBV19 and TRBJ2-3, with 7 bases lining up with TRBD2. This CDR3 region has 15 residues. Germline V gives CDR1 LNHDA, CDR2 SQIVND (reference sequence). V was clipped by 3 bases and J by 4 bases; unmatched bases: 7. The CDR3 loop is CASSMTSSLSDTQYF. In DNA, the CDR3 is TGTGCCAGTAGTATGACTAGCTCACTGTCAGATACGCAGTATTTT.

This chain links TRBV7-3 with TRBJ1-2; no reliable D call. V gave up 1 base and J gave up 4 bases, with 13 bases separating them. The CDR3 consists of 15 residues. The germline gives CDR1 SGHTA, CDR2 FQGTGA. CDR3 nucleotides: TGTGCCAGCAGCTTAAAGTTACGGGGATGCTATGGCTACACCTTC. This encodes CASSLKLRGCYGYTF. The full variable domain, with the rest looked up from reference TRBV7-3 and TRBJ1-2, is GAGVSQTPSNKVTEKGKYVELRCDPISGHTALYWYRQSLGQGPEFLIYFQGTGAADDSGLPNDRFFAVRPEGSVSTLKIQRTERGDSAVYLCASSLKLRGCYGYTFGSGTRLTVV.

Notes on this clone: Other DNA sequences in this specimen translate into the identical CDR3. V is TRBV5-6 and J is TRBJ1-2; 7 bases map to TRBD1. This CDR3 comprises 14 residues. Germline lookup yields CDR1 SGHDT and CDR2 YYEEEE. Trimming at V came to 0 bases and at J to 5 bases, leaving 4 bases not matched to a gene. The chain's CDR3 is CASSLDRGGYGYTF. CDR3 nucleotides: TGTGCCAGCAGCTTGGACAGGGGCGGGTATGGCTACACCTTC.

V usage is TRBV5-6 and J usage is TRBJ1-6; D is uncertain. Trimming removed 1 base from V and 6 bases from J, with 8 bases in between. This CDR3 contains 14 residues. Germline assignment: CDR1 SGHDT and CDR2 YYEEEE. This CDR3 reads CASSLLGTNSPLHF. The CDR3 DNA is TGTGCCAGCAGCTTGTTGGGCACTAATTCACCCCTCCACTTT.

The chain is built from TRBV6-1 and TRBJ2-2; unclear D gene. The CDR3 extends over 13 amino acids. Germline assignment: CDR1 MNHNS and CDR2 SASEGT. V lost 7 bases, J lost 4 bases, and 10 bases lay in between. CDR3 sequence reads: CASMVAPTGELFF. Written as DNA, the CDR3 is TGTGCCAGCATGGTAGCTCCCACCGGGGAGCTGTTTTTT.

The chain has TRBV19 and TRBJ1-2, with D possibly matching TRBD1 (6 bases). The CDR3 sequence is 15 residues long. The V end lost 3 bases, the J end lost 0 bases, and 11 bases lay between the germline ends. Germline V gene sequence: CDR1 LNHDA, CDR2 SQIVND (reference sequence). CDR3 sequence reads: CASSMSGTPNYGYTF. As DNA, the CDR3 is TGTGCCAGTAGTATGTCCGGGACACCTAACTATGGCTACACCTTC.